One and the same sample provided the 19 T cell receptor beta chains below, sequenced in a study of T cell changes during pregnancy in multiple sclerosis. Measured with immunoSEQ multiplex PCR; TCRdb has only the in-frame clones, and not every one. This sample has over 50,000 clones, with around nine tenths found just once. The sample was CD4+ T cells from peripheral blood mononuclear cells, taken in the third trimester of pregnancy. The receptors originated from a female donor with multiple sclerosis, enrolled in a pregnancy study.

The chain carries TRBV27 and TRBJ1-2; TRBD1 aligns across 7 bases. Trimming at V came to 6 bases and at J to 4 bases, leaving 11 bases not matched to a gene. The CDR3 is 15 amino acids. Germline assignment: CDR1 MNHEY and CDR2 SMNVEV (reference sequence). This CDR3 is CASRKDNDRAYGYTF. The CDR3 region has the DNA TGTGCCAGCAGGAAAGACAACGACAGGGCCTATGGCTACACCTTC.

The rearrangement links TRBV18 to TRBJ2-7; D gene ambiguous. Germline CDR1 is KGHSH and CDR2 is LQKENI. This CDR3 contains 15 residues. Between the trimmed V and J ends, which lost 6 bases and 0 bases, there was a span of 15 bases. DNA for the CDR3: TGTGCCAGCTCCCTCATAGACACGTACTCCTACGAGCAGTACTTC. It encodes CASSLIDTYSYEQYF.

The CDR3 protein is CASSKLRPDRDSNQPQHF. DNA of the CDR3: TGTGCCAGCAGCAAATTACGCCCAGACAGGGATAGCAATCAGCCCCAGCATTTT. This chain joins TRBV21-1 and TRBJ1-5; TRBD1 was called by the table and not checked on the DNA. TRBV21-1 is termed a pseudogene. CDR3 length equals 18 residues.

This chain connects TRBV10-1 to TRBJ2-1; 8 nucleotides match TRBD2. Germline CDR1 is WNHNN and CDR2 is SYGVQD (reference sequence). Unmatched junction bases numbered 8, after V lost 0 bases and J lost 4 bases. The CDR3 spans 17 residues. The CDR3 sequence: CASSESGTSRLYNEQFF. The DNA of the CDR3 is TGCGCCAGCAGTGAGTCCGGGACTAGTCGACTATACAATGAGCAGTTCTTC.

The chain combines TRBV19 with TRBJ2-7, with 9 positions matching TRBD2. CDR3 length equals 19 residues. Germline V gene sequence: CDR1 LNHDA, CDR2 SQIVND (reference sequence). The ends lost 0 bases at V and 4 bases at J; junction bases unmatched: 16. The CDR3 is CASSIDRFSGGRRKYEQYF. The CDR3 DNA is TGTGCCAGTAGTATAGATCGCTTTAGCGGGGGACGCAGGAAGTACGAGCAGTACTTC.

A note on this clone: The junction does not match germline at one end; this may be a read error. This chain joins TRBV7-2 and TRBJ2-1, with TRBD1 matching 7 bases. Germline CDR1 reads SGHTA; CDR2 reads FQGNSA. The CDR3 has 13 residues. CDR3: CASSLFEGGTELF. Here the CDR3 DNA reads TGTGCCAGCAGCTTATTCGAGGGTGGGACAGAACTCTTC.

V usage is TRBV10-3 and J usage is TRBJ1-2; maybe TRBD1 (5 bases). The CDR3 extends over 12 amino acids. Germline assignment: CDR1 ENHRY and CDR2 SYGVKD. V was cut by 2 bases and J by 8 bases, with 9 bases left in between. The DNA of the CDR3 is TGTGCCATCAGTGAGGGGGCACGAGGCTACACCTTC. This codes for CAISEGARGYTF.

This clone was found a few times. The chain joins TRBV7-8 to TRBJ1-1, with D perhaps TRBD1 (6 bases). The germline V gene encodes CDR1 SGHVS and CDR2 FQNEAQ. This CDR3 comprises 15 residues. The V and J ends lost 4 bases and 7 bases respectively, with 19 bases between them. The CDR3 is CASSSRPTGSNEAFF. The CDR3 nucleotides are TGTGCCAGCAGCTCCCGACCGACAGGTTCTAATGAAGCTTTCTTT.

This chain uses TRBV7-8 with TRBJ1-5, with 10 bases identical to TRBD1. The CDR3 runs 18 residues. Trimming removed 5 bases from V and 0 bases from J; junction bases left unmatched: 10. The germline CDR1 and CDR2 sequences are SGHVS and FQNEAQ. CDR3: CASSPGQGVFLSNQPQHF. The DNA of the CDR3 is TGTGCCAGCAGCCCCGGACAGGGGGTTTTCCTTAGCAATCAGCCCCAGCATTTT.

The rearrangement uses TRBV7-2 and TRBJ2-7, with 10 bases matching TRBD2. With 0 bases clipped from V and 2 bases from J, the junction kept 1 base outside the gene matches. The CDR3 covers 15 residues. Germline V gene data show CDR1 as SGHTA and CDR2 as FQGNSA. CDR3 amino acids: CASSLALAGTYEQYF. The CDR3 nucleotides are TGTGCCAGCAGCTTAGCACTAGCGGGGACCTACGAGCAGTACTTC. The entire variable domain, with the rest obtained from reference TRBV7-2 and TRBJ2-7, is as follows: GAGVSQSPSNKVTEKGKDVELRCDPISGHTALYWYRQSLGQGLEFLIYFQGNSAPDKSGLPSDRFSAERTGGSVSTLTIQRTQQEDSAVYLCASSLALAGTYEQYFGPGTRLTVT.

J is TRBJ2-3 and V is TRBV7-9; no clear D. V was cut by 2 bases and J by 1 base, with 7 bases left in between. The germline CDR1 and CDR2 sequences are SEHNR and FQNEAQ (reference sequence). There are 14 residues in the CDR3. The CDR3 loop reads CASSLFQGTDTQYF. DNA of the CDR3: TGTGCCAGCAGCTTATTCCAGGGCACAGATACGCAGTATTTT.

This clone is a singleton in its sample. V and J are TRBV5-1 and TRBJ1-1; D gene unclear. The CDR3 contains 14 residues. With 4 bases removed from V and 5 bases from J, the gap between germline ends came to 15 bases. The germline V gene has CDR1 SGHRS and CDR2 YFSETQ. In DNA form, the CDR3 reads TGCGCCAGCAGCCCGGTGGGAGGCGGGACTGAAGCTTTCTTT. Its translation: CASSPVGGGTEAFF.

The chain combines TRBV7-2 with TRBJ1-3; D remains ambiguous. Germline CDR1 is SGHTA and CDR2 is FQGNSA. V gave up 1 base and J gave up 4 bases, with 14 bases separating them. This CDR3 is built from 16 residues. CDR3 nucleotides: TGTGCCAGCAGCTTAGTTGGCGGAGGGCCGGGAAACACCATATATTTT. This codes for CASSLVGGGPGNTIYF.

J is TRBJ2-1 and V is TRBV5-1, with 10 positions matching TRBD2. V trimming: 4 bases; J trimming: 1 base; junction bases outside the gene matches: 8. Germline lookup yields CDR1 SGHRS and CDR2 YFSETQ. CDR3 length: 17 amino acids. CDR3 in DNA: TGCGCCAGCAGCCCCCCGGGAGCGGGAGGGTCCTACAATGAGCAGTTCTTC. This encodes CASSPPGAGGSYNEQFF.

The V and J genes are TRBV5-8 and TRBJ2-1, with 11 positions matching TRBD2. V was clipped by 4 bases and J by 0 bases; unmatched bases: 12. Germline CDR1 and CDR2: SGHTS and YDEGEE. CDR3 length: 19 amino acids. The DNA for the CDR3 is TGTGCCAGCAGCGAGGGACTAGCGGAACTGAGGAGCTCCTACAATGAGCAGTTCTTC. The encoded protein is CASSEGLAELRSSYNEQFF.

The genes are TRBV19 and TRBJ1-2; D not certain. The V end was cut by 5 bases, the J end by 3 bases, with 7 bases between. The germline V gene has CDR1 LNHDA and CDR2 SQIVND (reference sequence). This CDR3 comprises 12 residues. In nucleotides, the CDR3 is TGTGCCAGTAGTGGCGGAGACTATGGCTACACCTTC. Protein product: CASSGGDYGYTF.

As DNA, the CDR3 is TGTGCCATTTTAGACAGCCTGAACACTGAAGCTTTCTTT. This codes for CAILDSLNTEAFF. V and J are TRBV10-3 and TRBJ1-1; the D gene is possibly TRBD1 (5 bases). The CDR3 covers 13 residues. Germline V gives CDR1 ENHRY, CDR2 SYGVKD. V lost 9 bases to trimming and J lost 0 bases, with 11 bases between them.

V and J are TRBV7-9 and TRBJ1-1; D unclear. Germline values: CDR1 SEHNR, CDR2 FQNEAQ (reference sequence). The V end was cut by 3 bases, the J end by 3 bases, with 14 bases between. There are 15 residues in the CDR3. CDR3 nucleotides: TGTGCCAGCAGCTTCCCCAACGGGGTGGACACTGAAGCTTTCTTT. Translation gives CASSFPNGVDTEAFF. The variable domain in full, completed from reference TRBV7-9 and TRBJ1-1, reads DTGVSQNPRHKITKRGQNVTFRCDPISEHNRLYWYRQTLGQGPEFLTYFQNEAQLEKSRLLSDRFSAERPKGSFSTLEIQRTEQGDSAMYLCASSFPNGVDTEAFFGQGTRLTVV.

The chain uses TRBV6-5 and TRBJ2-5; 9 bases map to TRBD2. In germline, CDR1 is MNHEY, CDR2 SVGAGI. J lost 5 bases, V lost 6 bases, and 10 bases had no gene match. CDR3 length: 15 residues. CDR3 sequence: CASSQEAGGYETQYF. CDR3 in DNA: TGTGCCAGCAGCCAGGAGGCGGGGGGGTACGAGACCCAGTACTTC.